Below are 13 T cell receptor beta chains sequenced from a single sample in a study of blood T cell repertoires in COVID-19. Method: immunoSEQ multiplex PCR; TCRdb's copy keeps in-frame clones and lacks some. Altogether 250,000 to 350,000 clones are present, roughly 88% being singletons, with the ten largest covering 9.4%. The sequenced sample consisted of peripheral blood. The receptors here all came from a man between 18 and 29 years old with active or convalescent COVID-19.

Notes on this clone: One end of the junction is discordant with germline, which a read error may explain. V usage is TRBV11-2 and J usage is TRBJ2-3; 8 bases line up with TRBD2. Germline CDR1 is SGHAT and CDR2 is FQNNGV. This CDR3 region has 12 residues. The CDR3 reads CASSASGRSGDF. DNA of the CDR3: TGTGCCAGCAGCGCTAGCGGGCGCTCTGGGGATTTT.

The V and J genes are TRBV5-4 and TRBJ2-6; no clear D. Looked up from germline, CDR1 is SGHNT and CDR2 is YYREEE (reference sequence). Trimming took off 3 bases at V and 4 bases at J, with 8 bases between the two ends. The CDR3 is made up of 14 amino acids. CDR3 sequence: CASSSIPGANVLTF. As DNA, the CDR3 is TGTGCCAGCAGCTCTATACCCGGGGCCAACGTCCTGACTTTC.

J is TRBJ2-1 and V is TRBV7-2; perhaps TRBD2 as D (6 bases). The CDR3 runs 15 residues. The V and J ends lost 1 base and 4 bases respectively, with 11 bases between them. CDR1 and CDR2 (germline): SGHTA, FQGNSA. The DNA of the CDR3 is TGTGCCAGCAGCTTAGTCGGGGGAAAGTACAATGAGCAGTTCTTC. Its protein product is CASSLVGGKYNEQFF.

The rearrangement joins TRBV12-3 or TRBV12-4 to TRBJ1-4; the D gene is possibly TRBD1 (6 bases). Trimming left V 4 bases short and J 10 bases short, with 7 bases between. This CDR3 is built from 11 residues. CDR3: CASSSRGKLFF. As DNA, the CDR3 is TGTGCCAGCAGTTCCAGGGGAAAACTGTTTTTT.

The chain is built from TRBV12-3 or TRBV12-4 and TRBJ2-5; D perhaps matches TRBD2 (6 bases). The V end was cut by 6 bases, the J end by 5 bases, with 7 bases between. The CDR3 is 11 residues long. The DNA for the CDR3 is TGTGCCAGCAGGGAGGGGGAGACCCAGTACTTC. It yields the protein CASREGETQYF.

The V call is TRBV27, the J call TRBJ1-2; 9 positions match TRBD1. The CDR3 is made up of 12 amino acids. The V gene end was trimmed by 6 bases and the J gene end by 4 bases; junction bases not matched to a gene: 0. Looked up from germline, CDR1 is MNHEY and CDR2 is SMNVEV (reference sequence). The CDR3 DNA is TGTGCCAGCAGGGACAGGGGCTATGGCTACACCTTC. As protein: CASRDRGYGYTF.

This clone was found a few times. The genes are TRBV13 and TRBJ1-4; TRBD1 matches 7 bases. The V gene's germline CDR1 is PRHDT and CDR2 FYEKMQ (reference sequence). J was trimmed by 0 bases and V by 0 bases; bases with no gene match: 4. This CDR3 region has 17 residues. In DNA form, the CDR3 reads TGTGCCAGCAGCTTAGGTGTAGGGGGCGCAACTAATGAAAAACTGTTTTTT. Its protein is CASSLGVGGATNEKLFF.

The chain uses TRBV5-1 and TRBJ2-3; D is unclear. The V end was cut by 5 bases, the J end by 3 bases, with 7 bases between. Looked up from germline, CDR1 is SGHRS and CDR2 is YFSETQ. This CDR3 region has 12 residues. The CDR3 DNA follows: TGCGCCAGCAGGCCGAGTACAGATACGCAGTATTTT. Translated: CASRPSTDTQYF.

The chain combines TRBV19 with TRBJ1-1; a possible D gene is TRBD1 (5 bases). CDR3 length equals 13 residues. Germline CDR1 and CDR2: LNHDA and SQIVND (reference sequence). Trimming pared 6 bases from V and 0 bases from J, leaving 8 bases between. The chain's CDR3 is CASRDTMNTEAFF. The CDR3 DNA is TGTGCCAGTAGGGACACCATGAACACTGAAGCTTTCTTT.

The sample holds one count of this clone. J is TRBJ1-4 and V is TRBV6-6; D perhaps matches TRBD1 (5 bases). V lost 6 bases and J lost 4, with 12 bases in between. The CDR3 is made up of 14 amino acids. Germline CDR1 reads MNHNY; CDR2 reads SVGAGI (reference sequence). CDR3 bases: TGTGCCAGCAGGCCCCCCAGGGATAATGAAAAACTGTTTTTT. It specifies CASRPPRDNEKLFF.

This clone was counted between two and nine times. This sequence joins TRBV7-9 and TRBJ2-2, with 9 bases that match TRBD1. V shed 6 bases, J shed 3 bases, and the junction held 2 bases outside the gene matches. The germline V gene has CDR1 SEHNR and CDR2 FQNEAQ (reference sequence). This CDR3 region has 14 residues. The CDR3 loop reads CASRTGGDTGELFF. DNA of the CDR3: TGTGCCAGCAGGACAGGGGGAGACACCGGGGAGCTGTTTTTT.

V gene TRBV6-5 combines with J gene TRBJ1-1, with 7 bases matching TRBD1. Germline V gene sequence: CDR1 MNHEY, CDR2 SVGAGI. The CDR3 contains 14 residues. V shed 5 bases, J shed 5 bases, and the junction held 8 bases outside the gene matches. CDR3 residues: CASSPWTGATEAFF. In DNA form, the CDR3 reads TGTGCCAGCAGTCCCTGGACAGGCGCGACTGAAGCTTTCTTT.

This chain joins TRBV6-1 and TRBJ1-1, with D perhaps TRBD1 (5 bases). Germline CDR1 and CDR2: MNHNS and SASEGT. The CDR3 covers 15 residues. V lost 2 bases and J lost 6, with 16 bases in between. The DNA for the CDR3 is TGTGCCAGCAGTGAATCAGGGTTGTTCAGCGCTGAAGCTTTCTTT. Translated: CASSESGLFSAEAFF.